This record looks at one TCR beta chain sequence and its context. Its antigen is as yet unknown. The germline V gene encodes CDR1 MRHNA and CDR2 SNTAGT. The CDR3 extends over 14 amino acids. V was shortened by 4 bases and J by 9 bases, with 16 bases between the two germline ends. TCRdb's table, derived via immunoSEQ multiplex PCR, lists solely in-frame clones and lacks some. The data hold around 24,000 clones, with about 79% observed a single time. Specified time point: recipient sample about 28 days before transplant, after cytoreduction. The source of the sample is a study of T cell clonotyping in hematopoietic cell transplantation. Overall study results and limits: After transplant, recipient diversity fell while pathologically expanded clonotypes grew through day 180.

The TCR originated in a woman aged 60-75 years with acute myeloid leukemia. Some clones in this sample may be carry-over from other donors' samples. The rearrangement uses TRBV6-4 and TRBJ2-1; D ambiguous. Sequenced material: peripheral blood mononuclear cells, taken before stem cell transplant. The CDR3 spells CASSVVAGYAEQFF. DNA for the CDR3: TGTGCCAGCAGTGTTGTAGCTGGGTACGCTGAGCAGTTCTTC.